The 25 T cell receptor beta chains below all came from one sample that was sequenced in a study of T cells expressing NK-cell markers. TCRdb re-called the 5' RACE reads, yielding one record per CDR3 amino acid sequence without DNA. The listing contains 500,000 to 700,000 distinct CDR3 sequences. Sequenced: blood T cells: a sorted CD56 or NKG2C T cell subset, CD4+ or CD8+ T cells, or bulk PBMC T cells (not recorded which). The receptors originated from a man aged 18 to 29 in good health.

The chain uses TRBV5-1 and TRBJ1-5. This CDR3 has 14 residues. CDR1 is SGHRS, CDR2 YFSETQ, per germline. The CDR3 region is CASSLASEGQPQHF. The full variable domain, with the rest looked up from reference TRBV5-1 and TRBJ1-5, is KAGVTQTPRYLIKTRGQQVTLSCSPISGHRSVSWYQQTPGQGLQFLFEYFSETQRNKGNFPGRFSGRQFSNSRSEMNVSTLELGDSALYLCASSLASEGQPQHFGDGTRLSIL.

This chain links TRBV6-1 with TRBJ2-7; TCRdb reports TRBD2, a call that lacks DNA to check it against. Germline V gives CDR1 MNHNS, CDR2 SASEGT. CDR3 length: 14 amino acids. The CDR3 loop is CASRQVGESYEQYF.

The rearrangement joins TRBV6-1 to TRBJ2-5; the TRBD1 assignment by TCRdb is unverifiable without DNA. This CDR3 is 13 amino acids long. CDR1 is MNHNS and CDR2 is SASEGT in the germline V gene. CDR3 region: CASKIQGRETQYF.

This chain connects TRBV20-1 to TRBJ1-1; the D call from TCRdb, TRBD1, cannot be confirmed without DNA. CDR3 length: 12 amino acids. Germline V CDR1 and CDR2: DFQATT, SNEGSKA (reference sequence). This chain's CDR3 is CSARETGTVAFF.

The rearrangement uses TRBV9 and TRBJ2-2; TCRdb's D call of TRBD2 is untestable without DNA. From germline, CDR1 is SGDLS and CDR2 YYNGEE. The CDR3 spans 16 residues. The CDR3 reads CASSPKREFNTGELFF.

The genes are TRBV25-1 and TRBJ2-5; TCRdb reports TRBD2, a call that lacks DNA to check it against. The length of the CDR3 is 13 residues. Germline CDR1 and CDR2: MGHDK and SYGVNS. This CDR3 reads CASSGSGRETQYF.

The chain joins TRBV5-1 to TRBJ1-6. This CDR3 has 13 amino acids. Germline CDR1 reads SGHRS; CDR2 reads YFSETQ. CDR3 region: CASSPTPNSPLHF.

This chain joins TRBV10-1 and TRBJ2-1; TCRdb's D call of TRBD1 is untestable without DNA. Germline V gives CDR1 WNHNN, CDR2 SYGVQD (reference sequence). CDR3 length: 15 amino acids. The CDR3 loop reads CASSESQGSHNEQFF.

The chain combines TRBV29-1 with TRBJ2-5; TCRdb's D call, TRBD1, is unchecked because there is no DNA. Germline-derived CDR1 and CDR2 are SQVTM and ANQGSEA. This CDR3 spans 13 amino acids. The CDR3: CSSPPGGQETQYF.

CDR3: CASSPAGQGVMDYGYTF. The rearrangement joins TRBV7-9 to TRBJ1-2; as DNA is missing, the TRBD1 call by TCRdb cannot be tested. CDR1 and CDR2 from the germline V gene are SEHNR and FQNEAQ (reference sequence). The CDR3 has 17 amino acids.

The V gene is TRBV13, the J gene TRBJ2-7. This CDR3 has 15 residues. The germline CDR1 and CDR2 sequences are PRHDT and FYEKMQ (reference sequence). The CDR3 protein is CASSLASVGAYEQYF.

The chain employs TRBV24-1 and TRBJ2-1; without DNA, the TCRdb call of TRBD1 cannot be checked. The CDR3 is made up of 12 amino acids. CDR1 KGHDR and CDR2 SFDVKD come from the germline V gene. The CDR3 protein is CATIGNTNEQFF.

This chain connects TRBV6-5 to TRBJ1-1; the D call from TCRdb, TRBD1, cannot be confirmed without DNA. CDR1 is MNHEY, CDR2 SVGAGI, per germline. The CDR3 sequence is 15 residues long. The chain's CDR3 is CASSYSGTANTEAFF.

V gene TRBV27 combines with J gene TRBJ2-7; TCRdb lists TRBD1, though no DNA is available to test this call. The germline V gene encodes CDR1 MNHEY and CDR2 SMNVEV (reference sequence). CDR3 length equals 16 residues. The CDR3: CASSLSWRGLPYEQYF.

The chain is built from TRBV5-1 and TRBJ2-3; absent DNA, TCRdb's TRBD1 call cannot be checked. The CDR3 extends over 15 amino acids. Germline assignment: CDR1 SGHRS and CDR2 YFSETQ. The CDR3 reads CASSLRQDSTDTQYF.

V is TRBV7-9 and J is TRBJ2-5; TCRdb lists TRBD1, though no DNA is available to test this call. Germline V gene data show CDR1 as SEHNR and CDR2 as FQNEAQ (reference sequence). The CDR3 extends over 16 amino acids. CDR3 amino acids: CASSLVFGADKETQYF.

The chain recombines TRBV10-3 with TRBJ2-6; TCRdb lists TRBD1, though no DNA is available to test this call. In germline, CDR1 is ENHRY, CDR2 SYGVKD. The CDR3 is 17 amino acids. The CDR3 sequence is CATDAGTGDSGANVLTF.

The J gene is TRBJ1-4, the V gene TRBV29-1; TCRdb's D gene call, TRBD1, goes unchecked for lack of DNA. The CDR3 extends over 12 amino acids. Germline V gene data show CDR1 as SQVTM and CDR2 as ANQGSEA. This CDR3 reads CSADRGDEKLFF.

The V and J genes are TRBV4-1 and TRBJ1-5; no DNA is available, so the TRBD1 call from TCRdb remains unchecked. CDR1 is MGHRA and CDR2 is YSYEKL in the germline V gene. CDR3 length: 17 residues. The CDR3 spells CASSQDGGTDSNQPQHF.

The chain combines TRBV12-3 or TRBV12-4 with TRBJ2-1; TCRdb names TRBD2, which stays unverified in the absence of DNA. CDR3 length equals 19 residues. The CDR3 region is CASSFLGGRRGGSYNEQFF.

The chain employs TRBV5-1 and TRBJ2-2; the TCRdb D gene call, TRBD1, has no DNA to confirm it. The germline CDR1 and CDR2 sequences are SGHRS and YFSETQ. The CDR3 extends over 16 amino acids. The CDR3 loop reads CASSLFLQGNTGELFF.

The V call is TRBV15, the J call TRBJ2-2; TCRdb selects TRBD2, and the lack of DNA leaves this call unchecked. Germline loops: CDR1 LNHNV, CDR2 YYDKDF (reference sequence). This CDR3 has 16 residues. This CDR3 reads CATSRDVGLALGELFF. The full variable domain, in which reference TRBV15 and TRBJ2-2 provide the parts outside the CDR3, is DAMVIQNPRYQVTQFGKPVTLSCSQTLNHNVMYWYQQKSSQAPKLLFHYYDKDFNNEADTPDNFQSRRPNTSFCFLDIRSPGLGDTAMYLCATSRDVGLALGELFFGEGSRLTVL.

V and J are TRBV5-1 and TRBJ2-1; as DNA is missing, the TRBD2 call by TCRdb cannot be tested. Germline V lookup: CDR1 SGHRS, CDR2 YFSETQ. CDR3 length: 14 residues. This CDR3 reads CASSGGTSKAEQFF.

CDR3 region: CASSPTGRNTGELFF. This chain links TRBV18 with TRBJ2-2. This CDR3 spans 15 amino acids. Germline CDR1 KGHSH, CDR2 LQKENI.

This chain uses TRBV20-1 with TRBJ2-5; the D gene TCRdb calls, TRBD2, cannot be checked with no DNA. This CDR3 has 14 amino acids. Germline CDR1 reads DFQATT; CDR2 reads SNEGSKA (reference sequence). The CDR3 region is CSAQKSSGSETQYF.